These 5 T cell receptor beta chains were sequenced from one sample in a study of cytomegalovirus exposure and HLA in healthy donors. The PCR was carried out with 60 Vbeta primers and 13 Jbeta primers. Clones were sequenced by immunoSEQ multiplex PCR, and TCRdb holds only the in-frame ones, with some missing. The sample lists roughly 130,000 clones, just over 70% seen once, with over 2% in the top ten. Sequenced: PBMCs. Every receptor here comes from a woman aged 55-69 years in good health and CMV-seropositive.

This clone showed up just once. The chain uses TRBV2 and TRBJ1-2; the D is unclear. The CDR3 runs to 13 residues. The V and J ends lost 2 bases and 4 bases respectively, with 8 bases between them. Germline CDR1 SNHLY, CDR2 FYNNEI. CDR3: CASSEKPSYGYTF. CDR3 bases: TGTGCCAGCAGTGAAAAGCCCTCCTATGGCTACACCTTC. The full variable domain, with the rest looked up from reference TRBV2 and TRBJ1-2, is EPEVTQTPSHQVTQMGQEVILRCVPISNHLYFYWYRQILGQKVEFLVSFYNNEISEKSEIFDDQFSVERPDGSNFTLKIRSTKLEDSAMYFCASSEKPSYGYTFGSGTRLTVV.

The DNA of the CDR3 is TGTGCCAGCAGTTACCAGGGGCAAGGGAACACTGAAGCTTTCTTT. Amino acids: CASSYQGQGNTEAFF. This chain links TRBV6-5 with TRBJ1-1; tentatively, D is TRBD1 (6 bases). Looked up from germline, CDR1 is MNHEY and CDR2 is SVGAGI. This CDR3 is built from 15 residues. Trimming left V 2 bases short and J 1 base short, with 11 bases between.

The chain has TRBV7-3 and TRBJ2-2; no clear D. V lost 5 bases and J 7 bases, leaving 8 bases between the germline ends. This CDR3 comprises 12 residues. Germline V gene sequence: CDR1 SGHTA, CDR2 FQGTGA. For the CDR3, the DNA is TGTGCCAGCAGCCGTAGACACGGGGAGCTGTTTTTT. Amino acids: CASSRRHGELFF.

The J gene is TRBJ1-5, the V gene TRBV7-8; no reliable D call. This CDR3 is built from 14 residues. V was trimmed by 5 bases and J by 4 bases, leaving 12 bases between them. Germline CDR1 SGHVS, CDR2 FQNEAQ. The CDR3 DNA sequence: TGTGCCAGCAGCACAACCTGGGAGAATCAGCCCCAGCATTTT. As protein: CASSTTWENQPQHF.

V gene TRBV10-3 combines with J gene TRBJ1-1; the match to TRBD1 covers 7 bases. J gave up 7 bases and V 3 bases, and 11 bases lay outside the gene matches. Germline V gives CDR1 ENHRY, CDR2 SYGVKD. This CDR3 has 15 amino acids. The CDR3 sequence is CAISDSGRGSGEAFF. The CDR3, as DNA: TGTGCCATCAGTGATAGTGGCAGGGGGTCTGGTGAAGCTTTCTTT.